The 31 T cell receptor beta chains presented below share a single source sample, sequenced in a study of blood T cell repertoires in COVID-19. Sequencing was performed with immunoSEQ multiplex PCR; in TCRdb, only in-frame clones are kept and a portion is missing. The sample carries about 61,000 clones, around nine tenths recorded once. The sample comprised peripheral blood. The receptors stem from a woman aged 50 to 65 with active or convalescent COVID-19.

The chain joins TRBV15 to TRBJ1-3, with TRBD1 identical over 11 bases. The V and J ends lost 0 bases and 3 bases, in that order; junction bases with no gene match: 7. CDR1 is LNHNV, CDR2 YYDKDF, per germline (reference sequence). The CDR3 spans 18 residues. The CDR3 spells CATSRDRTGGTSGNTIYF. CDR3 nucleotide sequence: TGTGCCACCAGCAGAGATAGGACAGGGGGCACAAGTGGAAACACCATATATTTT.

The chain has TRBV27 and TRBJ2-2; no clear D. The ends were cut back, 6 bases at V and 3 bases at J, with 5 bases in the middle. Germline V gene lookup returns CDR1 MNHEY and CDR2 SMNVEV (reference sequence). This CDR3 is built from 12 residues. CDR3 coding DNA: TGTGCCAGCAGCACTTACACCGGGGAGCTGTTTTTT. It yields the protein CASSTYTGELFF.

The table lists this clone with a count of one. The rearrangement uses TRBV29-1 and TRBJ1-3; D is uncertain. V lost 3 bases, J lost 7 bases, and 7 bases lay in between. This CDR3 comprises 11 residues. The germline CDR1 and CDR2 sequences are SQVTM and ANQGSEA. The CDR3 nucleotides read TGCAGCGTTGATGACGGGAACACCATATATTTT. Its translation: CSVDDGNTIYF.

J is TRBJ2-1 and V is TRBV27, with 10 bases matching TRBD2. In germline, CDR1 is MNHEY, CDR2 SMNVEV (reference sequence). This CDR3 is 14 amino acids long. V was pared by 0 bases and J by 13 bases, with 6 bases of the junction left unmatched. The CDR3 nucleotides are TGTGCCAGCAGTTTATCGGCTCGGACTAGCGGACAGTTCTTC. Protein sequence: CASSLSARTSGQFF.

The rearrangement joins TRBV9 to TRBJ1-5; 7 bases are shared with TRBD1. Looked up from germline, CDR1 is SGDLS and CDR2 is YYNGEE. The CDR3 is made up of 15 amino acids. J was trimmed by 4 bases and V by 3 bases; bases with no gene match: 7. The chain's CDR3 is CASSAEPGQNQPQHF. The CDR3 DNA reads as TGTGCCAGCAGCGCGGAACCGGGACAGAATCAGCCCCAGCATTTT.

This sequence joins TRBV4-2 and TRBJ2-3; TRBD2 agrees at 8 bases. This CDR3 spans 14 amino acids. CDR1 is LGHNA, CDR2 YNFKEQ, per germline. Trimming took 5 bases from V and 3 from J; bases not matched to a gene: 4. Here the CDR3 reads CASSTGLGTDTQYF. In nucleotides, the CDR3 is TGTGCCAGCAGCACGGGACTAGGGACAGATACGCAGTATTTT.

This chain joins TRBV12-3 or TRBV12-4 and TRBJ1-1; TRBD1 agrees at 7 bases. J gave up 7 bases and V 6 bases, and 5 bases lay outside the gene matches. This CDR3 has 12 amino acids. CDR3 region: CASRFWTGEAFF. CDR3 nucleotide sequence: TGTGCCAGCAGGTTCTGGACAGGTGAAGCTTTCTTT.

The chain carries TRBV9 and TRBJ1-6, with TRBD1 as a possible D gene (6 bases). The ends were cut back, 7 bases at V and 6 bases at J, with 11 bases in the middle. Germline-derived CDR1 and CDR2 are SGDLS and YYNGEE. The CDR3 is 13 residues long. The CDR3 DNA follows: TGTGCCAGCTCAGGGACAACTAATTCACCCCTCCACTTT. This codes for CASSGTTNSPLHF.

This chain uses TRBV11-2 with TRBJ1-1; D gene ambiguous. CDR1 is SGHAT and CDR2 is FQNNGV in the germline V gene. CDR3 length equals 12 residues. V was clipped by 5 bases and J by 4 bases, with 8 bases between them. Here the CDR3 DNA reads TGTGCCAGCAGCGCGGCGGGCACTGAAGCTTTCTTT. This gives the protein CASSAAGTEAFF.

The CDR3 DNA reads TGTGCCAGCAGCCCGCAGGGTTTGGGGGAGACCCAGTACTTC. This codes for CASSPQGLGETQYF. The genes are TRBV11-2 and TRBJ2-5, with D tentatively TRBD1 (5 bases). CDR1 SGHAT and CDR2 FQNNGV come from the germline V gene. Trimming cost V 5 bases and J 5 bases, with 15 bases left between them. This CDR3 is built from 14 residues.

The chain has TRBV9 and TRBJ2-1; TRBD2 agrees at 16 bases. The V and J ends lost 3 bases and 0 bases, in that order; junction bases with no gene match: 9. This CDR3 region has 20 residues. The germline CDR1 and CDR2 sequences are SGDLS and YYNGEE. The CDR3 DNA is TGTGCCAGCAGCGGGGCCGGGACTAGCGGGAGGGTTAGCTCCTACAATGAGCAGTTCTTC. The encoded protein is CASSGAGTSGRVSSYNEQFF.

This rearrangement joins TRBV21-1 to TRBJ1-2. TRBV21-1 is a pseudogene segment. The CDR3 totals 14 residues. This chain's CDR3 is CASRAVTRSYGYTF. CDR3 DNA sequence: TGTGCCAGCAGGGCGGTTACTCGGAGCTATGGCTACACCTTC.

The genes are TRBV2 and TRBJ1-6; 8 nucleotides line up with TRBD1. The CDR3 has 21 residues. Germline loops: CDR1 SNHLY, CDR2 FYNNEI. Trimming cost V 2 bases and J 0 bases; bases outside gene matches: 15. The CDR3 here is CASSESPQGAHFSSYNSPLHF. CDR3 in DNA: TGTGCCAGCAGTGAAAGTCCCCAGGGGGCCCACTTCAGCTCCTATAATTCACCCCTCCACTTT.

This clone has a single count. The CDR3 loop reads CASSTSVVRGMNGELFF. In nucleotides, the CDR3 is TGTGCCAGCAGCACCAGCGTAGTTCGGGGGATGAACGGGGAGCTGTTTTTT. The V and J genes are TRBV7-8 and TRBJ2-2, with D perhaps matching TRBD2 (6 bases). Trimming left V 5 bases short and J 7 bases short, with 23 bases between. The CDR3 spans 17 residues. Per the germline V gene, CDR1 is SGHVS and CDR2 is FQNEAQ.

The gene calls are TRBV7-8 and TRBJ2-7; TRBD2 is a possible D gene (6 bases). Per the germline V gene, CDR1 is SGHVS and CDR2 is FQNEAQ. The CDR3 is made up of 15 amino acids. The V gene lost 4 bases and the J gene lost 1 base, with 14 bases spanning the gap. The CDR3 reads CASSSLMGGSYEQYF. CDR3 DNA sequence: TGTGCCAGCAGCTCCCTAATGGGAGGTTCCTACGAGCAGTACTTC.

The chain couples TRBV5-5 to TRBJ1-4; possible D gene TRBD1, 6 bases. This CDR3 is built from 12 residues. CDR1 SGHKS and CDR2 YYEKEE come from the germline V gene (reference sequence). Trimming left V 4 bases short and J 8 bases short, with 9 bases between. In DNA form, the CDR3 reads TGTGCCAGCAGCGCTACAGGGGAAAAACTGTTTTTT. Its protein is CASSATGEKLFF.

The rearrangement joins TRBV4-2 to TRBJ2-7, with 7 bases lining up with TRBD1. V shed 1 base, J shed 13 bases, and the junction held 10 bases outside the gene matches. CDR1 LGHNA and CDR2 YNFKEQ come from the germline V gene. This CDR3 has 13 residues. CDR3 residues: CASSQGWDSSPYF. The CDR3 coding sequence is TGTGCCAGCAGCCAAGGCTGGGACAGTTCTCCTTACTTC.

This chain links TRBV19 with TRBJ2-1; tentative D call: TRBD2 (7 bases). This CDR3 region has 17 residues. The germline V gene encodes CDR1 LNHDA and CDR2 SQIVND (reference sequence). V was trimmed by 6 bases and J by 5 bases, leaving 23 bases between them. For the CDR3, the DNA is TGTGCCAGTAGATCCTCGAGGGGGGGGCGACTCCACAATGAGCAGTTCTTC. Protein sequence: CASRSSRGGRLHNEQFF.

The CDR3 region is CASSPGQGTTEAFF. CDR3 sequence (DNA): TGTGCCAGCAGCCCAGGACAGGGAACGACTGAAGCTTTCTTT. V is TRBV2 and J is TRBJ1-1, with 8 bases matching TRBD1. The CDR3 extends over 14 amino acids. CDR1 and CDR2 (germline): SNHLY, FYNNEI. With 6 bases clipped from V and 5 bases from J, the junction kept 8 bases outside the gene matches.

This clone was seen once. CDR3 in DNA: TGCAGCGTTGATTCTCCTAGCGGGAGGATAGATACGCAGTATTTT. Its protein is CSVDSPSGRIDTQYF. The rearrangement uses TRBV29-1 and TRBJ2-3; TRBD2 matches 11 bases. The CDR3 contains 15 residues. Trimming at V came to 3 bases and at J to 5 bases, leaving 7 bases not matched to a gene. Germline-derived CDR1 and CDR2 are SQVTM and ANQGSEA.

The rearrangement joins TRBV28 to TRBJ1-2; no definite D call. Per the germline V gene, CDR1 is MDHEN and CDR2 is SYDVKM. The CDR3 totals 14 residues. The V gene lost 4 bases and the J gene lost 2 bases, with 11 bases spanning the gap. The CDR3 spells CASSSGQFNYGYTF. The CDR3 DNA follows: TGTGCCAGCAGTTCAGGCCAATTCAACTATGGCTACACCTTC.

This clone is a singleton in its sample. The CDR3: CASSTSGTAYGYTF. The DNA of the CDR3 is TGCGCCAGCAGCACCTCCGGGACAGCCTATGGCTACACCTTC. V and J are TRBV5-1 and TRBJ1-2; TRBD1 aligns across 7 bases. V trimming: 4 bases; J trimming: 4 bases; junction bases outside the gene matches: 7. CDR3 size: 14 residues. CDR1 and CDR2 from the germline V gene are SGHRS and YFSETQ. Full variable domain (missing parts from reference TRBV5-1 and TRBJ1-2): KAGVTQTPRYLIKTRGQQVTLSCSPISGHRSVSWYQQTPGQGLQFLFEYFSETQRNKGNFPGRFSGRQFSNSRSEMNVSTLELGDSALYLCASSTSGTAYGYTFGSGTRLTVV.

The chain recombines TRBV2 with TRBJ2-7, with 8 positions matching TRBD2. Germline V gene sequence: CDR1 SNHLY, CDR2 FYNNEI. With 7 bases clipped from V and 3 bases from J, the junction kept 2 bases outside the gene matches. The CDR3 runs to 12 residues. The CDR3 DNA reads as TGTGCCAGCATCGGGGGGGTCTACGAGCAGTACTTC. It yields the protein CASIGGVYEQYF.

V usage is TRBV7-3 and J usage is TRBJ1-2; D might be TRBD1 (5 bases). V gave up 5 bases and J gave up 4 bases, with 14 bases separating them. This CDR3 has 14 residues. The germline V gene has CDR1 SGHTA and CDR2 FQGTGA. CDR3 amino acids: CASSATGRVYGYTF. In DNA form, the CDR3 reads TGTGCCAGCAGCGCGACTGGCAGGGTCTATGGCTACACCTTC.

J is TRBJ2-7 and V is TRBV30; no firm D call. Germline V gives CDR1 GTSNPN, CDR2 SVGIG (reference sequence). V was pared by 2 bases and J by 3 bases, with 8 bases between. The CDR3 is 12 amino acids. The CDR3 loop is CAWSLQNYEQYF. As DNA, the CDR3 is TGTGCCTGGAGTTTACAGAACTACGAGCAGTACTTC.

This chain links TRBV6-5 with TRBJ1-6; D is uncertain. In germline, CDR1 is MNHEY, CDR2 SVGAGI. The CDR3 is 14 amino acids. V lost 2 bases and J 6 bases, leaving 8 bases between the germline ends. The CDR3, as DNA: TGTGCCAGCAGTTACACTACCGGTAATTCACCCCTCCACTTT. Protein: CASSYTTGNSPLHF.

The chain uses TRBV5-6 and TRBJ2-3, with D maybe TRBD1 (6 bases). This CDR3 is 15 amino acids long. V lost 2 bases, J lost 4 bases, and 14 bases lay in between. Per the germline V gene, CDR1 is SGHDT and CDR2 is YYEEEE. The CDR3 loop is CASSFTGRGPDTQYF. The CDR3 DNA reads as TGTGCCAGCAGCTTCACCGGCAGGGGTCCAGATACGCAGTATTTT.

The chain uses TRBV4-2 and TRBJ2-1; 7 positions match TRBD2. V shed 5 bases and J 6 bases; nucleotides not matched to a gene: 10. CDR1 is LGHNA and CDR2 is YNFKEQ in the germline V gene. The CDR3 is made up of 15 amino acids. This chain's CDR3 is CASSGLGEGLNEQFF. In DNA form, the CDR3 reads TGTGCCAGCAGCGGCCTAGGGGAGGGCCTCAATGAGCAGTTCTTC.

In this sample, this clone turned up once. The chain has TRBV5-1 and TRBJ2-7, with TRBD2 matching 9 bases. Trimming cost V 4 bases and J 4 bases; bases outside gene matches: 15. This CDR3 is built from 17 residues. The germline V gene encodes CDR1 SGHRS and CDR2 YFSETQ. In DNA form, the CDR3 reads TGCGCCAGCAGCAGCGGGAGTAGCGGGAGAGTAGGGTACGAGCAGTACTTC. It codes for CASSSGSSGRVGYEQYF.

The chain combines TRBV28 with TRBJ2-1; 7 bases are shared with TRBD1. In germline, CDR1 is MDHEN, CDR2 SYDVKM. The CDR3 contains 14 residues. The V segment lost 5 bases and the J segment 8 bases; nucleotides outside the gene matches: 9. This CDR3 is CASSPFRDSHEQFF. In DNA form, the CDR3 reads TGTGCCAGCAGTCCGTTCCGGGACAGCCATGAGCAGTTCTTC. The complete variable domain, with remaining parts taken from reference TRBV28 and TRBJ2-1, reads DVKVTQSSRYLVKRTGEKVFLECVQDMDHENMFWYRQDPGLGLRLIYFSYDVKMKEKGDIPEGYSVSREKKERFSLILESASTNQTSMYLCASSPFRDSHEQFFGPGTRLTVL.

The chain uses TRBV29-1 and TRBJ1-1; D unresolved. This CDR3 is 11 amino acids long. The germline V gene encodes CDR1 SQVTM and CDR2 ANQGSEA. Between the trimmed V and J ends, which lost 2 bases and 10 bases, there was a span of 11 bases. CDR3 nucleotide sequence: TGCAGCGTTGAAAATCCCCGACTAGCTTTCTTT. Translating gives CSVENPRLAFF.